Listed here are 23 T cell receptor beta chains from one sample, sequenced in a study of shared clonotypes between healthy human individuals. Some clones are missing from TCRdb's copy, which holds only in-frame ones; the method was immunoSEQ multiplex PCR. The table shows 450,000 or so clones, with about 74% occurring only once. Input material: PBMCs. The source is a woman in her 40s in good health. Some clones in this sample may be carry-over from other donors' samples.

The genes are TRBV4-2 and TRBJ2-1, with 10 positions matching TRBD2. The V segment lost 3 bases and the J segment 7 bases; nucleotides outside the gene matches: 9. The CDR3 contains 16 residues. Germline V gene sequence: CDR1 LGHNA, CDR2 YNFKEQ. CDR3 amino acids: CASSQKGAGGPNEQFF. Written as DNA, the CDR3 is TGTGCCAGCAGCCAGAAGGGAGCGGGAGGGCCTAATGAGCAGTTCTTC.

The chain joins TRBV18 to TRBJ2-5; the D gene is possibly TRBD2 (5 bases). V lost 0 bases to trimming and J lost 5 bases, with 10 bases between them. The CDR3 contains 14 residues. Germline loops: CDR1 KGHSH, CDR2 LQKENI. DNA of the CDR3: TGTGCCAGCTCACCACCGGGGAGTAGGGAGACCCAGTACTTC. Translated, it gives CASSPPGSRETQYF.

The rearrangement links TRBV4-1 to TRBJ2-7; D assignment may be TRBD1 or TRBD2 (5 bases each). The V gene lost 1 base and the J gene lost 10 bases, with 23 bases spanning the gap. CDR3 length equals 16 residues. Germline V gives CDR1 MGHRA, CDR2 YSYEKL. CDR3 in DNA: TGCGCCAGCAGCCAAGGGACGACCCGGGACGAAGCACCTCAGTACTTC. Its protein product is CASSQGTTRDEAPQYF.

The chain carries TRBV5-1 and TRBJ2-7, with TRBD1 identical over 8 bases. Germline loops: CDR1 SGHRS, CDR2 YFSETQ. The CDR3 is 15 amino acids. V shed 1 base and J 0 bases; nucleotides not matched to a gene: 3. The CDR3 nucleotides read TGCGCCAGCAGCTTGCAACAGGGGGTCTCCTACGAGCAGTACTTC. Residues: CASSLQQGVSYEQYF.

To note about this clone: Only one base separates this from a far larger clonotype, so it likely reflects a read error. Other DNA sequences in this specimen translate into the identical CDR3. In nucleotides, the CDR3 is TGTGCCAGCAGCTTGGCCGACAGTGTCCACGAGCAGTACTTC. Its protein product is CASSLADSVHEQYF. J is TRBJ2-7 and V is TRBV7-9; D may be TRBD1 (5 bases). The CDR3 contains 14 residues. CDR1 SEHNR and CDR2 FQNEAQ come from the germline V gene (reference sequence). Trimming cost V 3 bases and J 5 bases, with 14 bases left between them.

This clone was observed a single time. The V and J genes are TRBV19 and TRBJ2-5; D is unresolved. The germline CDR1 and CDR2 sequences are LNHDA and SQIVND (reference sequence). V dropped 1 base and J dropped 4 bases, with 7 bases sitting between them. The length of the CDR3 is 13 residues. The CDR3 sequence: CASSIGTLETQYF. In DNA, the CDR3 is TGTGCCAGTAGTATAGGTACCCTAGAGACCCAGTACTTC.

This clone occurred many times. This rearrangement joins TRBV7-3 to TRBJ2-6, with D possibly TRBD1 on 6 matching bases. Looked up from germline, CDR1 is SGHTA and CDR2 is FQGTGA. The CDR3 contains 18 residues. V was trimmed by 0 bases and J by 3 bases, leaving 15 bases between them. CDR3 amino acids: CASSLTPQAGVGANVLTF. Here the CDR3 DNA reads TGTGCCAGCAGCTTAACCCCCCAGGCAGGGGTTGGGGCCAACGTCCTGACTTTC.

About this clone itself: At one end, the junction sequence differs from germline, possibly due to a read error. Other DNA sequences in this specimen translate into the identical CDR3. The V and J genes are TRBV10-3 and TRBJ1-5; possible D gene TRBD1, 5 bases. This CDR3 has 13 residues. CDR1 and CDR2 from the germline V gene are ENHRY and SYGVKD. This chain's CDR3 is CAISDREYQPQHF. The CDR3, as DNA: TGTGCCATCAGTGACAGGGAATATCAGCCCCAGCATTTC.

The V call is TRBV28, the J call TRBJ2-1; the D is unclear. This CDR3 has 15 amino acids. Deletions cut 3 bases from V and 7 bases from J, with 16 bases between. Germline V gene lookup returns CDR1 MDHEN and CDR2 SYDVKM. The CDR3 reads CASSFATRSTNEQFF. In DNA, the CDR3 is TGTGCCAGCAGTTTCGCCACCAGAAGCACTAATGAGCAGTTCTTC. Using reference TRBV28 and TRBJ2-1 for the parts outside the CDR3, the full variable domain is DVKVTQSSRYLVKRTGEKVFLECVQDMDHENMFWYRQDPGLGLRLIYFSYDVKMKEKGDIPEGYSVSREKKERFSLILESASTNQTSMYLCASSFATRSTNEQFFGPGTRLTVL.

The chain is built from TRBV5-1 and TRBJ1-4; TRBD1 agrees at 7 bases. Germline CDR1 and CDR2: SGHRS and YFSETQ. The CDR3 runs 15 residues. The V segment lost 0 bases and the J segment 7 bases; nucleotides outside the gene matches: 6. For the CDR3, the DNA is TGCGCCAGCAGCTTGGGGGGGACAGAGAGTGAAAAACTGTTTTTT. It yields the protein CASSLGGTESEKLFF.

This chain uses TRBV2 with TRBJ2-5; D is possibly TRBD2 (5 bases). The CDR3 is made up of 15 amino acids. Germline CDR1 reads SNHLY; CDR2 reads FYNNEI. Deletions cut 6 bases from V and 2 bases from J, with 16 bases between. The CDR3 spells CASRRSLADQETQYF. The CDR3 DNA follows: TGTGCCAGCAGGAGGTCGCTAGCAGATCAAGAGACCCAGTACTTC.

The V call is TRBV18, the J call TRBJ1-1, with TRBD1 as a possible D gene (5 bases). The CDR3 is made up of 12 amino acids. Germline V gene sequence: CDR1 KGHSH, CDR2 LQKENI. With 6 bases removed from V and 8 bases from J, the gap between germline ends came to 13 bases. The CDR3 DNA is TGTGCCAGCTCTTTTGGGTGGGGCGAAGCTTTCTTT. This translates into CASSFGWGEAFF.

CDR3 residues: CASSQEPPGEPGYEQYF. CDR3 DNA sequence: TGTGCCAGCAGCCAAGAACCTCCGGGGGAGCCGGGCTACGAGCAGTACTTC. The V and J genes are TRBV4-2 and TRBJ2-7; tentatively, D is TRBD2 (6 bases). The CDR3 runs 17 residues. Trimming left V 0 bases short and J 3 bases short, with 18 bases between. Germline V gene data show CDR1 as LGHNA and CDR2 as YNFKEQ.

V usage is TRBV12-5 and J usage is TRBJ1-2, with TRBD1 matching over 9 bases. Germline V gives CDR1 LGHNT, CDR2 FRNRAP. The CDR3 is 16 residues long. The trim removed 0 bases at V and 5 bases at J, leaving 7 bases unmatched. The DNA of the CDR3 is TGTGCTAGTGGTTTGGTTCTCGGACAGGGGTCTTATGGCTACACCTTC. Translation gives CASGLVLGQGSYGYTF.

The CDR3 DNA sequence: TGTGCCTGGAGTCTGGGGGAAGGGCAGCCCCAGCATTTT. It encodes CAWSLGEGQPQHF. The chain joins TRBV30 to TRBJ1-5; a possible D gene is TRBD1 (5 bases). CDR1 GTSNPN and CDR2 SVGIG come from the germline V gene (reference sequence). The CDR3 loop spans 13 amino acids. The ends were cut back, 2 bases at V and 7 bases at J, with 12 bases in the middle.

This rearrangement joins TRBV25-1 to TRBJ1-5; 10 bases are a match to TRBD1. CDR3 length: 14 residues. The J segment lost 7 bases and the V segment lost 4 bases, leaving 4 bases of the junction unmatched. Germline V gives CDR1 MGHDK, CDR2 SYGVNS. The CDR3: CASSGTGGKQPQHF. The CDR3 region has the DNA TGTGCCAGCAGTGGGACAGGGGGGAAGCAGCCCCAGCATTTT.

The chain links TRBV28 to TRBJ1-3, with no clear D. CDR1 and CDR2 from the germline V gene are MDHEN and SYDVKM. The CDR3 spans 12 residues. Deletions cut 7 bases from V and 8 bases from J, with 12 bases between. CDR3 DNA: TGTGCCAGCACCCGCCCCCGGGACACCATATATTTT. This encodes CASTRPRDTIYF.

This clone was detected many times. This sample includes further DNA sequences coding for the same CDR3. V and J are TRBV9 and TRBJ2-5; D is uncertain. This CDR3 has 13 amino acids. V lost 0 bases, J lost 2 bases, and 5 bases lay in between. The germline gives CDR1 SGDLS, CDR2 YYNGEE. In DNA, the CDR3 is TGTGCCAGCAGCGTAGGGTGGCAAGAGACCCAGTACTTC. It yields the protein CASSVGWQETQYF.

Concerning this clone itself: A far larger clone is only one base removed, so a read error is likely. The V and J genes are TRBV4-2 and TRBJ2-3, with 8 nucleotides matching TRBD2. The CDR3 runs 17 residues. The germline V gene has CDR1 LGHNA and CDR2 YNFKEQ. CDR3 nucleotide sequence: TGTGCCAGCAGTCGAGCCCTTAGCGGGATAAACACAGATACGCGGTATTTT. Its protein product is CASSRALSGINTDTRYF.

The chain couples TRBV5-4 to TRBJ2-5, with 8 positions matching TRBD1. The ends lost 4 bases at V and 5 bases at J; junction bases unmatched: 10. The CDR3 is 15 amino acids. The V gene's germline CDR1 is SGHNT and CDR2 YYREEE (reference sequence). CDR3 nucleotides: TGTGCCAGCAGCCAATGGGGACAGGCGGGCGAGACCCAGTACTTC. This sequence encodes CASSQWGQAGETQYF.

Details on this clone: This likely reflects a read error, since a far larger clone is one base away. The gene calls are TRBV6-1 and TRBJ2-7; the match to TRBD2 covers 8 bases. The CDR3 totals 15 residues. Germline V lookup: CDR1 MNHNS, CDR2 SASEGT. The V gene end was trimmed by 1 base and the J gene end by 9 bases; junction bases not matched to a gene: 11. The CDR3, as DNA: TGTGCCAGCAGTGAAGTTTCGGGAGGGCCTAACGGGCAGTACTTC. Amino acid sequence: CASSEVSGGPNGQYF.

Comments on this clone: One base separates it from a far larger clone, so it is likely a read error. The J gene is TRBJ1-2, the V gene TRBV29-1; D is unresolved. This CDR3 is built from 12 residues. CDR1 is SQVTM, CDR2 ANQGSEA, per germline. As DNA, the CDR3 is TGCAGCGTTGAAGACCATAACTATGGCCACACCTTC. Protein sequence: CSVEDHNYGHTF.

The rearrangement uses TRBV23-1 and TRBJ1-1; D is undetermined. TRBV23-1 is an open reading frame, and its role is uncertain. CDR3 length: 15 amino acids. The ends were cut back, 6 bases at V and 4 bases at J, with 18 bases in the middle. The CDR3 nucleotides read TGCGCCAGCAGCCAAGTGGGCAGTCACCCCACTGAAGCTTTCTTT. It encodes CASSQVGSHPTEAFF.